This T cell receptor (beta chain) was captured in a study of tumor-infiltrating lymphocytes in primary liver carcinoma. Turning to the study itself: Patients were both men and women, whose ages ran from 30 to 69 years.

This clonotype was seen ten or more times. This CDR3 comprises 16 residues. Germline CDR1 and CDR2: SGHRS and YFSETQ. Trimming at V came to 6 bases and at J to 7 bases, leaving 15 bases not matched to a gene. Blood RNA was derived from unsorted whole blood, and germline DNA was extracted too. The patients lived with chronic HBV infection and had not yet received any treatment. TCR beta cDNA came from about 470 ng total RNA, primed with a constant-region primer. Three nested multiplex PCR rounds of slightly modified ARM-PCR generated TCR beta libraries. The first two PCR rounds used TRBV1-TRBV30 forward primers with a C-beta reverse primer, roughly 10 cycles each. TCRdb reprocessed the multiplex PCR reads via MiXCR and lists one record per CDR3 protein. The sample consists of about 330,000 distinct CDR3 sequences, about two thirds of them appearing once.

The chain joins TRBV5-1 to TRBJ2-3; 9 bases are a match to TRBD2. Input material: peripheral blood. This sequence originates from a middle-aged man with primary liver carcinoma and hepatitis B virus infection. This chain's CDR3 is CASKRPGGRGMNTQYF. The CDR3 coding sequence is TGCGCCAGCAAACGGCCCGGCGGGAGGGGCATGAATACGCAGTATTTT. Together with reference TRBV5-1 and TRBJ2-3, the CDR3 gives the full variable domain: KAGVTQTPRYLIKTRGQQVTLSCSPISGHRSVSWYQQTPGQGLQFLFEYFSETQRNKGNFPGRFSGRQFSNSRSEMNVSTLELGDSALYLCASKRPGGRGMNTQYFGPGTRLTVL.